This entry lists 20 T cell receptor beta chains sequenced from one sample in a study of blood T cells in healthy people across ages. Using a J-beta primer mix together with a sample-barcoded 5' primer, a second PCR was run for roughly 7 to 12 cycles. Each CDR3 protein gets one entry after TCRdb re-called the 5' RACE reads with MiXCR. The sample carries 660,000 or so distinct CDR3 sequences, about 54% recorded once. The sample comprised blood. These receptors came from a man in his sixties in good health.

The V call is TRBV7-8, the J call TRBJ2-1; D is possibly TRBD2 (5 bases). Germline assignment: CDR1 SGHVS and CDR2 FQNEAQ. The CDR3 has 13 amino acids. Trimming left V 5 bases short and J 10 bases short, with 15 bases between. CDR3 amino acids: CASSPTAVMEQFF. DNA for the CDR3: TGTGCCAGCAGCCCCACAGCGGTGATGGAGCAGTTCTTC.

The J gene is TRBJ1-3, the V gene TRBV12-3 or TRBV12-4; D gene ambiguous. The CDR3 has 16 amino acids. Trimming took off 7 bases at V and 0 bases at J, with 16 bases between the two ends. CDR3 nucleotide sequence: TGTGCCAGCACCATAGTCGGGAGGGACTCTGGAAACACCATATATTTT. As protein: CASTIVGRDSGNTIYF.

V gene TRBV5-1 combines with J gene TRBJ2-3; 10 bases line up with TRBD2. Germline trimming cut 0 bases from V and 1 base from J; bases unmatched to any gene: 2. Germline CDR1 is SGHRS and CDR2 is YFSETQ. CDR3 size: 16 residues. The CDR3 reads CASSLEGTSGTDTQYF. In nucleotides, the CDR3 is TGCGCCAGCAGCTTGGAAGGGACTAGCGGCACAGATACGCAGTATTTT.

The V gene is TRBV11-2, the J gene TRBJ1-1; D possibly corresponds to TRBD1 (6 bases). The CDR3 covers 15 residues. V lost 5 bases to trimming and J lost 1 base, with 14 bases between them. The germline V gene encodes CDR1 SGHAT and CDR2 FQNNGV. CDR3 region: CASSLMTGSNTEAFF. CDR3 DNA: TGTGCCAGCAGCCTCATGACAGGATCGAACACTGAAGCTTTCTTT.

The rearrangement links TRBV28 to TRBJ2-4; D is perhaps TRBD2 (6 bases). The closer fit of TRBJ2-5 to the DNA end suggests the J call may be wrong. Looked up from germline, CDR1 is MDHEN and CDR2 is SYDVKM. The CDR3 is made up of 13 amino acids. This CDR3 is CASKPGGQETQYF. The CDR3 nucleotides are TGTGCCAGCAAGCCCGGGGGTCAAGAGACCCAGTACTTC.

The chain carries TRBV4-2 and TRBJ1-2; D possibly corresponds to TRBD1 (6 bases). The length of the CDR3 is 16 residues. Trimming shortened V by 1 base and J by 4 bases, and 16 bases separated the two germline ends. Germline V gene sequence: CDR1 LGHNA, CDR2 YNFKEQ. Written as DNA, the CDR3 is TGTGCCAGCAGCCAAGCCCTAGGGGGTTTTGGCTATGGCTACACCTTC. Translation: CASSQALGGFGYGYTF.

This clonotype was seen just once. V usage is TRBV12-3 or TRBV12-4 and J usage is TRBJ1-1, with TRBD1 identical over 10 bases. J lost 0 bases, V lost 3 bases, and 1 base had no gene match. The CDR3 has 15 residues. The CDR3 nucleotides read TGTGCCAGCAGTTTGGACAGGGGGGTGAACACTGAAGCTTTCTTT. This gives the protein CASSLDRGVNTEAFF.

The table lists this clonotype with many counts. The rearrangement joins TRBV6-5 to TRBJ1-5; weak D call: TRBD1 (6 bases). The CDR3 runs 14 residues. Trimming removed 4 bases at V and 4 bases at J, with 11 bases between. Germline V gene data show CDR1 as MNHEY and CDR2 as SVGAGI. This CDR3 is CASSSRQGNQPQHF. In DNA, the CDR3 is TGTGCCAGCAGTTCCAGGCAGGGGAATCAGCCCCAGCATTTT.

This chain uses TRBV20-1 with TRBJ2-3, with TRBD2 matching 7 bases. Germline V CDR1 and CDR2: DFQATT, SNEGSKA (reference sequence). The CDR3 consists of 14 residues. The V and J ends lost 1 base and 8 bases, in that order; junction bases with no gene match: 9. This CDR3 is CSARVGWGGVTQYF. In DNA form, the CDR3 reads TGCAGTGCTAGAGTGGGGTGGGGGGGAGTTACGCAGTATTTT.

The chain employs TRBV6-5 and TRBJ2-1; D remains ambiguous. Germline-derived CDR1 and CDR2 are MNHEY and SVGAGI. The CDR3 is 15 residues long. Trimming pared 4 bases from V and 4 bases from J, leaving 14 bases between. CDR3 residues: CASSFGRVDYNEQFF. The CDR3 region has the DNA TGTGCCAGCAGTTTTGGACGGGTAGATTACAATGAGCAGTTCTTC.

V and J are TRBV7-2 and TRBJ2-5; TRBD1 is a possible D gene (5 bases). The CDR3 is 14 residues long. With 5 bases removed from V and 0 bases from J, the gap between germline ends came to 10 bases. Germline CDR1 is SGHTA and CDR2 is FQGNSA. Here the CDR3 reads CASSPRQYQETQYF. In nucleotides, the CDR3 is TGTGCCAGCAGCCCCAGACAGTACCAAGAGACCCAGTACTTC.

The chain recombines TRBV6-2 or TRBV6-3 with TRBJ1-2; 7 nucleotides align to TRBD1. The CDR3 is made up of 15 amino acids. Losses at the gene ends were 6 bases for V and 2 bases for J; bases not matched to a gene: 9. Germline V lookup: CDR1 MNHEY, CDR2 SVGEGT. CDR3 region: CASRVPGTANYGYTF. The CDR3 DNA reads TGTGCCAGCAGGGTACCCGGGACAGCCAACTATGGCTACACCTTC.

The chain is built from TRBV10-3 and TRBJ2-5; a weak D match, TRBD1 (7 bases). The J call may not be correct, given that the DNA end is closer to TRBJ2-7. The CDR3 has 14 amino acids. The V gene's germline CDR1 is ENHRY and CDR2 SYGVKD. CDR3 DNA: TGTGCCATCAGTGACCACAGGGGAGGCGACGAGCAGTACTTC. Translating it yields CAISDHRGGDEQYF.

The rearrangement joins TRBV2 to TRBJ1-4; 8 bases are a match to TRBD1. The CDR3 length is 19 residues. Germline lookup yields CDR1 SNHLY and CDR2 FYNNEI. V lost 0 bases to trimming and J lost 1 base; unmatched junction nucleotides: 10. CDR3 bases: TGTGCCAGCAGTGAAGCCTTCGGGCAGGGGGCTCTAACTAATGAAAAACTGTTTTTT. Translating it yields CASSEAFGQGALTNEKLFF.

The CDR3 spells CASRTPDGDYGYTF. CDR3 in DNA: TGTGCCAGCAGGACCCCCGATGGGGACTATGGCTACACCTTC. The gene calls are TRBV28 and TRBJ1-2; D is ambiguous. Trimming pared 6 bases from V and 3 bases from J, leaving 14 bases between. CDR3 length equals 14 residues. The germline gives CDR1 MDHEN, CDR2 SYDVKM.

Ten or more counts support this clonotype. The chain uses TRBV2 and TRBJ1-5; no reliable D call. The germline gives CDR1 SNHLY, CDR2 FYNNEI. Between the trimmed V and J ends, which lost 2 bases and 3 bases, there was a span of 2 bases. The CDR3 extends over 12 amino acids. CDR3 protein: CASSEPNQPQHF. CDR3 in DNA: TGTGCCAGCAGTGAACCCAATCAGCCCCAGCATTTT.

This chain joins TRBV20-1 and TRBJ1-2; TRBD1 matches at 8 bases. Germline V gene lookup returns CDR1 DFQATT and CDR2 SNEGSKA (reference sequence). The CDR3 loop spans 13 amino acids. The junction had 5 bases not matched to a gene; V was cut back by 4 bases and J by 4 bases. The CDR3 spells CSATTTGGYGYTF. In DNA form, the CDR3 reads TGCAGTGCTACGACCACAGGGGGCTATGGCTACACCTTC.

The sample holds a few counts of this clonotype. The chain links TRBV12-3 or TRBV12-4 to TRBJ1-2; D is possibly TRBD1 (6 bases). V was shortened by 7 bases and J by 3 bases, with 21 bases between the two germline ends. CDR3 length equals 16 residues. CDR3 sequence (DNA): TGTGCCAGCACCATAGGGACTCCCCCAGGGGACTATGGCTACACCTTC. Protein sequence: CASTIGTPPGDYGYTF.

The chain employs TRBV4-2 and TRBJ2-3; TRBD2 aligns across 14 bases. The CDR3 contains 17 residues. Looked up from germline, CDR1 is LGHNA and CDR2 is YNFKEQ. With V trimmed by 3 bases and J by 4 bases, 6 bases remained unmatched. Written as DNA, the CDR3 is TGTGCCAGCAGCCACACGACTAGCGGGGGGGCCGCAGATACGCAGTATTTT. It yields the protein CASSHTTSGGAADTQYF.

The chain carries TRBV20-1 and TRBJ1-2, with unresolved D. This CDR3 has 13 residues. The ends were cut back, 5 bases at V and 5 bases at J, with 15 bases in the middle. Germline CDR1 and CDR2: DFQATT and SNEGSKA (reference sequence). The CDR3 nucleotides read TGCAGTGCTTCCCCCGGGGAAGCTTATGGCTACACCTTC. Translated: CSASPGEAYGYTF.